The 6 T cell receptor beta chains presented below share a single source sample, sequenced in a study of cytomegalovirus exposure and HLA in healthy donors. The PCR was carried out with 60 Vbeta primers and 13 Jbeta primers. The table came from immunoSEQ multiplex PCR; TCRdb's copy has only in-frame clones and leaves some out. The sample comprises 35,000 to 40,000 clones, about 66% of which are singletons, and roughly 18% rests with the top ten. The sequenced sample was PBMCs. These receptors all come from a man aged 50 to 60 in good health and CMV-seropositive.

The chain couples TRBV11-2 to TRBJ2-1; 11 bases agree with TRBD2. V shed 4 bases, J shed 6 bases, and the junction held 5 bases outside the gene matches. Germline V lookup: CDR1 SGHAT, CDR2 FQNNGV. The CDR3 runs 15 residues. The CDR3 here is CASSSLAGALNEQFF. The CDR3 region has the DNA TGTGCCAGCAGCTCACTAGCGGGGGCCCTCAATGAGCAGTTCTTC.

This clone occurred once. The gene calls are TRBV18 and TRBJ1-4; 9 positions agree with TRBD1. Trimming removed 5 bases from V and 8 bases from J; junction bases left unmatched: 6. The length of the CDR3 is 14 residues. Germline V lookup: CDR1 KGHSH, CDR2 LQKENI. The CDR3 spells CASSTGTGREKLFF. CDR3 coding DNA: TGTGCCAGCTCAACCGGGACAGGGAGAGAAAAACTGTTTTTT.

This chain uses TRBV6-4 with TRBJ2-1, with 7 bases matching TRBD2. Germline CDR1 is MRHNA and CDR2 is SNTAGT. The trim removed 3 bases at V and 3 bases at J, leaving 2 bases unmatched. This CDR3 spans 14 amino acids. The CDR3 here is CASSEGGGYNEQFF. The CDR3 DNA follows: TGTGCCAGCAGTGAGGGGGGGGGCTACAATGAGCAGTTCTTC.

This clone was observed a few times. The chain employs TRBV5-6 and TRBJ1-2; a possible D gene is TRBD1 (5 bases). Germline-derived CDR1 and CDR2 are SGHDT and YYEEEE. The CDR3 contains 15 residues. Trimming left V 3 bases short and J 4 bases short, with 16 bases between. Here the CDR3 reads CASSSAGEALYGYTF. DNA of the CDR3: TGTGCCAGCAGCTCCGCGGGGGAAGCCCTCTATGGCTACACCTTC.

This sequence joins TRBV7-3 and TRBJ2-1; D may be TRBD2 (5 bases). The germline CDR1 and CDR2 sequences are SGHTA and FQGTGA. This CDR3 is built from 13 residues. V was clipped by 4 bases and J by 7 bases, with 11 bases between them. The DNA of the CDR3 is TGTGCCAGCAGCTCCCAGGCGGGTAATGAGCAGTTCTTC. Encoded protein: CASSSQAGNEQFF.

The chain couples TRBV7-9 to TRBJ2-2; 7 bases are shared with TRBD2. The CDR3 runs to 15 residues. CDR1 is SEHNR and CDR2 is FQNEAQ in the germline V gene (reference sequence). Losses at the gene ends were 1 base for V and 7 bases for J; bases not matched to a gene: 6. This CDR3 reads CASSLVRGMVGELFF. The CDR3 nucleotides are TGTGCCAGCAGCTTAGTGCGGGGGATGGTCGGGGAGCTGTTTTTT.